Shown below are 5 T cell receptor beta chains from a single sample sequenced in a study of T cells in Graves' hyperthyroidism and ophthalmopathy (dated by TCRdb to between 2018 and 2021). The library was prepared using multiplex PCR. These reads were obtained on an Illumina HiSeq 2000. TCR beta CDR3 regions were amplified from RNA transcripts. The TCR CDR3 was subjected to a first round of RT-PCR using the HTBI primer set and the Qiagen OneStep RT-PCR kit. TCRdb redid the processing of the public reads, applying fastp at Q25 and MiXCR, and retained in-frame beta chains. When rows share a CDR3 protein, they turn into one entry using the most common DNA and genes. The sample contains some 510,000 distinct CDR3 sequences, less than 25% of them found a single time. The ten most abundant clones make up around 27% of the sample. Sequenced input: blood. The receptor source for this set is a man between 18 and 29 years old with Graves' hyperthyroidism.

The V gene is TRBV12-3 or TRBV12-4, the J gene TRBJ2-7; 9 bases are a match to TRBD1. The length of the CDR3 is 14 residues. With V trimmed by 5 bases and J by 5 bases, 7 bases remained unmatched. The CDR3 DNA sequence: TGTGCCAGCAGTGTGGACAGGGGAACCGACGAGCAGTACTTC. Protein: CASSVDRGTDEQYF.

The rearrangement joins TRBV4-1 to TRBJ1-1; D perhaps matches TRBD1 (5 bases). Germline assignment: CDR1 MGHRA and CDR2 YSYEKL. Trimming took 4 bases from V and 2 from J, leaving 14 bases between them. CDR3 length: 15 residues. DNA of the CDR3: TGCGCCAGCAGCCCCCATGGGGGGTTCAACACTGAAGCTTTCTTT. It is translated as CASSPHGGFNTEAFF.

This clonotype was seen repeatedly, ten times or more. The rearrangement links TRBV6-2 or TRBV6-3 to TRBJ2-5, with D hard to call. Trimming stripped 0 bases from V and 1 base from J, with 3 bases between. Germline loops: CDR1 MNHEY, CDR2 SVGEGT. CDR3 length: 13 residues. Here the CDR3 reads CASSYSRQETQYF. CDR3 DNA: TGTGCCAGCAGTTACTCCCGCCAAGAGACCCAGTACTTC.

This clonotype was seen only a few times. A much bigger clone sits one base away, suggesting this may be a read error. This chain uses TRBV7-9 with TRBJ1-5, with D hard to call. V lost 0 bases, J lost 3 bases, and 6 bases lay in between. Germline V CDR1 and CDR2: SEHNR, FQNEAQ (reference sequence). This CDR3 region has 14 residues. The CDR3 DNA reads as TGTGCCAGCAGCTTAGCAGGGTACAATCAGCCCCAGCATTTT. Protein product: CASSLAGYNQPQHF. The whole variable domain, filled in from reference TRBV7-9 and TRBJ1-5, reads DTGVSQNPRHKITKRGQNVTFRCDPISEHNRLYWYRQTLGQGPEFLTYFQNEAQLEKSRLLSDRFSAERPKGSFSTLEIQRTEQGDSAMYLCASSLAGYNQPQHFGDGTRLSIL.

In this sample, this clonotype turned up many times. The CDR3 is CASSSPGLYGYTF. In DNA form, the CDR3 reads TGTGCCAGCAGTTCACCGGGTCTCTATGGCTACACCTTC. This chain joins TRBV6-5 and TRBJ1-2, with D uncertain. CDR3 length: 13 amino acids. The ends were cut back, 4 bases at V and 4 bases at J, with 10 bases in the middle. CDR1 and CDR2 from the germline V gene are MNHEY and SVGAGI.